A selection of T cell receptor beta chains follows, all from one sample in a study of PD-1 blockade in classical Hodgkin lymphoma. Produced via immunoSEQ multiplex PCR; TCRdb's table is partial and in-frame only. The sample yields 20,000 to 25,000 clones, 70% to 85% seen once. The sample here was peripheral blood mononuclear cells (PBMCs), taken before the fourth cycle of nivolumab. The source is a human donor with classical Hodgkin lymphoma. The CDR3 runs from the conserved cysteine through the conserved F or W. D genes are given only for firm matches. Not all rows give a size; the values are once, few, many and, for expanded clones, a class.

length | size | J | V | D | CDR3 | DNA
13 | - | TRBJ1-1 | TRBV30 | TRBD1 | CAWCTGGWAEAFF | TGTGCCTGGTGTACAGGGGGCTGGGCTGAAGCTTTCTTT
14 | - | TRBJ1-6 | TRBV6-5 | TRBD1 | CASRFDRGRSPLHF | TGTGCCAGCAGATTCGACAGGGGTAGGTCACCCCTCCACTTT
15 | - | TRBJ2-1 | TRBV18 | - | CASSPPASRGNEQFF | TGTGCCAGCTCACCACCGGCTAGCCGGGGCAATGAGCAGTTCTTC
20 | - | TRBJ1-2 | TRBV7-8 | TRBD1 | CASSPTRIRGLNGVSYGYTF | TGTGCCAGCAGCCCCACCCGCATCAGGGGGCTTAATGGGGTTAGCTATGGCTACACCTTC
17 | - | TRBJ2-1 | TRBV5-4 | - | CASSPDDGGNYYNEQFF | TGTGCCAGCAGCCCCGATGATGGAGGGAACTATTACAATGAGCAGTTCTTC
11 | once | TRBJ2-1 | TRBV6-5 | - | CASRDGNEQFF | TGTGCCAGCAGGGACGGCAATGAGCAGTTCTTC
13 | few | TRBJ2-1 | TRBV29-1 | - | CSVVQSGNNEQFF | TGCAGCGTTGTTCAATCGGGGAACAATGAGCAGTTCTTC
14 | - | TRBJ1-4 | TRBV30 | - | CAWRPGLWGEKLFF | TGTGCCTGGAGACCGGGACTCTGGGGTGAAAAACTGTTTTTT
15 | - | TRBJ2-7 | TRBV6-1 | - | CASSRVASSSYEQYF | TGTGCCAGCAGCAGAGTCGCATCTTCCTCCTACGAGCAGTACTTC
14 | - | TRBJ2-7 | TRBV18 | TRBD1 | CASSPWDSLAEQYF | TGTGCCAGCTCACCGTGGGACAGCCTCGCCGAGCAGTACTTC
14 | - | TRBJ2-7 | TRBV5-5 | TRBD2 | CASSREAGLGEQYF | TGTGCCAGCAGCCGGGAGGCAGGTTTGGGAGAGCAGTACTTC
15 | - | TRBJ2-7 | TRBV5-4 | - | CASSLGADSSYEQYF | TGTGCCAGCAGCTTGGGAGCGGACAGTTCCTACGAGCAGTACTTC
15 | - | TRBJ2-5 | TRBV6-5 | TRBD1 | CASGGTGQYQETQYF | TGTGCCAGCGGCGGGACAGGGCAGTACCAAGAGACCCAGTACTTC
17 | - | TRBJ2-1 | TRBV13 | - | CASSRARGLASHNEQFF | TGTGCCAGCAGCCGCGCGAGAGGACTCGCCTCGCACAATGAGCAGTTCTTC
13 | - | TRBJ1-2 | TRBV29-1 | - | CSALWDKSHGYTF | TGCAGCGCCCTATGGGACAAATCCCATGGCTACACCTTC
22 | - | TRBJ1-5 | TRBV19 | TRBD1 | CASSDPRGGWDSESHSNQPQHF | TGTGCCAGTAGTGACCCCCGGGGAGGATGGGACAGCGAATCCCATAGCAATCAGCCCCAGCATTTT
15 | once | TRBJ2-1 | TRBV9 | TRBD2 | CASSATSGGRDEQFF | TGTGCCAGCAGCGCGACTAGCGGGGGGCGGGATGAGCAGTTCTTC
16 | - | TRBJ1-3 | TRBV10-3 | TRBD1 | CAISEWDRLSGNTIYF | TGTGCCATCAGTGAGTGGGACAGACTCTCTGGAAACACCATATATTTT
15 | - | TRBJ2-3 | TRBV28 | TRBD2 | CASRHTSGRTDTQYF | TGTGCCAGCAGGCATACTAGCGGGAGAACAGATACGCAGTATTTT
18 | - | TRBJ2-3 | TRBV4-2 | TRBD1 | CASSQDLPGQGARDTQYF | TGTGCCAGCAGCCAAGACCTCCCGGGACAGGGGGCGCGGGATACGCAGTATTTT
14 | - | TRBJ2-3 | TRBV28 | - | CASKGGTSTDTQYF | TGTGCCAGCAAGGGGGGGACCAGCACAGATACGCAGTATTTT
15 | few | TRBJ2-2 | TRBV9 | - | CASTFTGVPTGELFF | TGTGCCAGCACGTTTACGGGGGTACCCACCGGGGAGCTGTTTTTT
13 | - | TRBJ2-3 | TRBV9 | - | CASSPGPGDTQYF | TGTGCCAGCAGCCCCGGGCCGGGGGATACGCAGTATTTT